This entry lists 23 T cell receptor beta chains sequenced from one sample in a study of blood T cell repertoires in COVID-19. Here immunoSEQ multiplex PCR was the method, and the copy in TCRdb shows in-frame clones only, minus some. The sample records some 40,000 clones, around four fifths being singletons. Sample: peripheral blood. The receptors were gathered from an elderly woman with acute or convalescent COVID-19.

J is TRBJ1-2 and V is TRBV6-1; TRBD1 matches 11 bases. V was pared by 4 bases and J by 5 bases, with 9 bases of the junction left unmatched. From germline, CDR1 is MNHNS and CDR2 SASEGT. This CDR3 has 16 amino acids. The CDR3 loop is CASSARTGGAGYGYTF. The CDR3 nucleotides are TGTGCCAGCAGTGCAAGGACAGGGGGCGCGGGGTATGGCTACACCTTC.

This chain uses TRBV2 with TRBJ1-4, with 9 bases lining up with TRBD1. The ends lost 2 bases at V and 7 bases at J; junction bases unmatched: 2. The CDR3 loop spans 14 amino acids. Germline assignment: CDR1 SNHLY and CDR2 FYNNEI. For the CDR3, the DNA is TGTGCCAGCAGTGAACGGGACAGGGCTGAAAAACTGTTTTTT. It is translated as CASSERDRAEKLFF.

This rearrangement joins TRBV18 to TRBJ1-2; D is undetermined. V was shortened by 3 bases and J by 4 bases, with 15 bases between the two germline ends. Germline lookup yields CDR1 KGHSH and CDR2 LQKENI. The CDR3 runs to 15 residues. The CDR3 sequence is CASSPNGPEGYGYTF. In DNA form, the CDR3 reads TGTGCCAGCTCACCCAATGGGCCTGAAGGCTATGGCTACACCTTC. The variable domain in full, completed from reference TRBV18 and TRBJ1-2, reads NAGVMQNPRHLVRRRGQEARLRCSPMKGHSHVYWYRQLPEEGLKFMVYLQKENIIDESGMPKERFSAEFPKEGPSILRIQQVVRGDSAAYFCASSPNGPEGYGYTFGSGTRLTVV.

This clone occurred once. The gene calls are TRBV27 and TRBJ2-3; a weak D match, TRBD2 (5 bases). V was pared by 6 bases and J by 6 bases, with 22 bases between. The CDR3 consists of 16 residues. CDR1 and CDR2 from the germline V gene are MNHEY and SMNVEV (reference sequence). CDR3: CASSDRSGPQTDTQYF. The DNA for the CDR3 is TGTGCCAGCAGCGACCGGAGCGGCCCACAAACGGATACGCAGTATTTT.

This clone appeared once. The V gene is TRBV5-6, the J gene TRBJ2-5; 8 bases fit TRBD2. With 2 bases clipped from V and 4 bases from J, the junction kept 4 bases outside the gene matches. Per the germline V gene, CDR1 is SGHDT and CDR2 is YYEEEE. This CDR3 spans 14 amino acids. The CDR3: CASSFSGVRETQYF. CDR3 nucleotide sequence: TGTGCCAGCAGCTTTAGCGGGGTGCGAGAGACCCAGTACTTC.

V usage is TRBV2 and J usage is TRBJ2-1; D unresolved. CDR3 length equals 18 residues. Germline CDR1 reads SNHLY; CDR2 reads FYNNEI. Trimming stripped 2 bases from V and 0 bases from J, with 17 bases between. CDR3 DNA: TGTGCCAGCAGTGAACTACTTCCCGAGAAGAGCTCCTACAATGAGCAGTTCTTC. Protein product: CASSELLPEKSSYNEQFF.

The genes are TRBV6-6 and TRBJ1-2; 7 bases align to TRBD1. Germline CDR1 reads MNHNY; CDR2 reads SVGAGI (reference sequence). Trimming at V came to 5 bases and at J to 4 bases, leaving 13 bases not matched to a gene. This CDR3 has 16 residues. The CDR3 coding sequence is TGTGCCAGCAGTCTACAGGGGACATCGCACGCCTATGGCTACACCTTC. It yields the protein CASSLQGTSHAYGYTF.

This rearrangement joins TRBV5-5 to TRBJ2-7; D is unresolved. The germline gives CDR1 SGHKS, CDR2 YYEKEE (reference sequence). V gave up 0 bases and J gave up 0 bases, with 7 bases separating them. The CDR3 contains 14 residues. The DNA of the CDR3 is TGTGCCAGCAGCTTGGACCTGAGCTCCTACGAGCAGTACTTC. This codes for CASSLDLSSYEQYF.

In this sample, this clone turned up a few times. The chain joins TRBV2 to TRBJ2-3; weak D call: TRBD2 (5 bases). Germline V gene lookup returns CDR1 SNHLY and CDR2 FYNNEI. The CDR3 runs 13 residues. V lost 5 bases to trimming and J lost 5 bases, with 11 bases between them. CDR3 sequence reads: CASSRTDGDTQYF. Written as DNA, the CDR3 is TGTGCCAGCAGTCGGACTGACGGAGATACGCAGTATTTT.

V is TRBV7-8 and J is TRBJ1-1; D call uncertain. This CDR3 contains 14 residues. V dropped 0 bases and J dropped 1 base, with 6 bases sitting between them. Germline V lookup: CDR1 SGHVS, CDR2 FQNEAQ. CDR3 coding DNA: TGTGCCAGCAGCTTAGCAAGCGGGAACACTGAAGCTTTCTTT. It encodes CASSLASGNTEAFF.

The chain joins TRBV6-1 to TRBJ1-2; 7 bases fit TRBD1. Germline CDR1 MNHNS, CDR2 SASEGT. The V and J ends lost 6 bases and 4 bases, in that order; junction bases with no gene match: 5. The CDR3 sequence is 13 residues long. CDR3 nucleotides: TGTGCCAGCAGGGTCGGACAGGCCTATGGCTACACCTTC. Residues: CASRVGQAYGYTF.

The chain couples TRBV28 to TRBJ2-5; D possibly corresponds to TRBD2 (6 bases). Germline CDR1 MDHEN, CDR2 SYDVKM. The CDR3 extends over 14 amino acids. Trimming left V 4 bases short and J 1 base short, with 10 bases between. This chain's CDR3 is CASSSYGGQETQYF. The CDR3 DNA follows: TGTGCCAGCAGTTCTTACGGGGGCCAAGAGACCCAGTACTTC.

The rearrangement links TRBV19 to TRBJ1-6, with unresolved D. The germline V and J ends were trimmed by 7 bases and 8 bases, with 15 bases remaining between them. Germline-derived CDR1 and CDR2 are LNHDA and SQIVND (reference sequence). The CDR3 spans 14 residues. The CDR3: CASNPVGPDSPLHF. CDR3 bases: TGTGCCAGTAATCCCGTTGGGCCGGATTCACCCCTCCACTTT. Combining the CDR3 with reference TRBV19 and TRBJ1-6 gives the whole variable domain DGGITQSPKYLFRKEGQNVTLSCEQNLNHDAMYWYRQDPGQGLRLIYYSQIVNDFQKGDIAEGYSVSREKKESFPLTVTSAQKNPTAFYLCASNPVGPDSPLHFGNGTRLTVT.

The genes are TRBV5-1 and TRBJ1-3; weak D call: TRBD1 (5 bases). Per the germline V gene, CDR1 is SGHRS and CDR2 is YFSETQ. The CDR3 is 14 amino acids. Deletions cut 4 bases from V and 3 bases from J, with 11 bases between. CDR3 residues: CASSPNTGGNTIYF. The CDR3 region has the DNA TGCGCCAGCAGCCCCAATACAGGTGGAAACACCATATATTTT.

This clone was observed a few times. The chain has TRBV6-1 and TRBJ1-2, with 9 bases aligning to TRBD1. With V trimmed by 3 bases and J by 9 bases, 8 bases remained unmatched. From germline, CDR1 is MNHNS and CDR2 SASEGT. This CDR3 region has 14 residues. This CDR3 reads CASSEWTGEVRYTF. The CDR3 bases are TGTGCCAGCAGTGAGTGGACAGGGGAAGTTCGCTACACCTTC.

The chain links TRBV6-6 to TRBJ1-1, with a possible D match to TRBD1 (6 bases). Trimming pared 11 bases from V and 4 bases from J, leaving 14 bases between. This CDR3 spans 12 amino acids. Germline CDR1 is MNHNY and CDR2 is SVGAGI (reference sequence). CDR3 sequence (DNA): TGTGCCCTAGGGGGGGGAGGCACTGAAGCTTTCTTT. Translated, it gives CALGGGGTEAFF.

The chain links TRBV6-5 to TRBJ1-1; D is possibly TRBD1 (6 bases). CDR1 and CDR2 (germline): MNHEY, SVGAGI. The CDR3 has 14 amino acids. The ends were cut back, 6 bases at V and 2 bases at J, with 13 bases in the middle. The CDR3 region is CASSGQYRNTEAFF. CDR3 coding DNA: TGTGCCAGCAGCGGACAGTACCGAAACACTGAAGCTTTCTTT.

The chain joins TRBV5-1 to TRBJ2-2, with D possibly being TRBD2 (6 bases). V was trimmed by 1 base and J by 0 bases, leaving 7 bases between them. Germline CDR1 is SGHRS and CDR2 is YFSETQ. The CDR3 is 15 amino acids. CDR3: CASSLSGANTGELFF. The CDR3 bases are TGCGCCAGCAGCTTGTCGGGGGCGAACACCGGGGAGCTGTTTTTT. Combining the CDR3 with reference TRBV5-1 and TRBJ2-2 gives the whole variable domain KAGVTQTPRYLIKTRGQQVTLSCSPISGHRSVSWYQQTPGQGLQFLFEYFSETQRNKGNFPGRFSGRQFSNSRSEMNVSTLELGDSALYLCASSLSGANTGELFFGEGSRLTVL.

The chain links TRBV7-9 to TRBJ1-6; 10 bases match TRBD1. The CDR3 is made up of 15 amino acids. Germline values: CDR1 SEHNR, CDR2 FQNEAQ (reference sequence). V dropped 4 bases and J dropped 6; count of bases not matched to a gene: 3. DNA for the CDR3: TGTGCCAGCAGCTGGGGACAGGGGATTAATTCACCCCTCCACTTT. Residues: CASSWGQGINSPLHF.

The chain uses TRBV6-2 or TRBV6-3 and TRBJ2-2; TRBD2 matches 12 bases. Germline lookup yields CDR1 MNHEY and CDR2 SVGEGT. The CDR3 length is 15 residues. The V gene end was trimmed by 5 bases and the J gene end by 4 bases; junction bases not matched to a gene: 2. In nucleotides, the CDR3 is TGTGCCAGCAGTCCGGGACTAGCGGGCACCGGGGAGCTGTTTTTT. Amino acids: CASSPGLAGTGELFF.

This chain uses TRBV7-6 with TRBJ1-4; 8 bases align to TRBD1. V gave up 1 base and J gave up 7 bases; unmatched junction bases: 8. CDR1 is SGHVS, CDR2 FNYEAQ, per germline. The CDR3 extends over 16 amino acids. This CDR3 is CASSLGTGTGGEKLFF. The CDR3 bases are TGTGCCAGCAGCTTAGGGACCGGGACAGGTGGTGAAAAACTGTTTTTT. The whole variable domain, filled in from reference TRBV7-6 and TRBJ1-4, reads GAGVSQSPRYKVTKRGQDVALRCDPISGHVSLYWYRQALGQGPEFLTYFNYEAQQDKSGLPNDRFSAERPEGSISTLTIQRTEQRDSAMYRCASSLGTGTGGEKLFFGSGTQLSVL.

J is TRBJ1-4 and V is TRBV2; D gene ambiguous. CDR3 length: 14 amino acids. The V gene lost 3 bases and the J gene lost 2 bases, with 7 bases spanning the gap. The germline V gene has CDR1 SNHLY and CDR2 FYNNEI. In DNA form, the CDR3 reads TGTGCCAGCAGTGAGGGCACCACTAATGAAAAACTGTTTTTT. Translated, it gives CASSEGTTNEKLFF.

The chain carries TRBV4-3 and TRBJ2-4; no definite D call. Germline lookup yields CDR1 LGHNA and CDR2 YSLEER. The V end lost 8 bases, the J end lost 4 bases, and 15 bases lay between the germline ends. The CDR3 runs 14 residues. The CDR3 loop reads CASSTGLSKNIQYF. Written as DNA, the CDR3 is TGCGCCAGCTCGACCGGGTTATCAAAAAACATTCAGTACTTC.